These 30 T cell receptor beta chains were sequenced from one sample in a study of graft-versus-host responses after intestinal transplantation. TCRdb keeps only in-frame clones here, not all; method: immunoSEQ multiplex PCR. The repertoire holds 14,000 or so clones, 77% seen once, with 3% to 4.5% in the top ten. Lymphocytes (intraepithelial and lamina propria) were released by processing the graft tissue. The sequenced sample was ileum tissue, obtained roughly 26 days after intestinal transplant. The receptor source for this set is a human patient who received an intestinal transplant, so some T cells may come from the graft donor.

The V gene is TRBV7-6, the J gene TRBJ2-1, with D perhaps matching TRBD1 (5 bases). Per the germline V gene, CDR1 is SGHVS and CDR2 is FNYEAQ. This CDR3 contains 14 residues. The V end lost 1 base, the J end lost 7 bases, and 11 bases lay between the germline ends. CDR3 residues: CASSLGVRDNEQFF. CDR3 bases: TGTGCCAGCAGCTTAGGGGTCAGGGATAATGAGCAGTTCTTC.

This chain's CDR3 is CASSYSGGPYEQYF. Written as DNA, the CDR3 is TGTGCCAGCAGTTATAGCGGGGGCCCCTACGAGCAGTACTTC. The V call is TRBV6-5, the J call TRBJ2-7, with 9 nucleotides matching TRBD2. Germline V lookup: CDR1 MNHEY, CDR2 SVGAGI. Trimming at V came to 3 bases and at J to 2 bases, leaving 2 bases not matched to a gene. This CDR3 comprises 14 residues.

This chain joins TRBV7-9 and TRBJ2-3; D gene ambiguous. The germline V gene has CDR1 SEHNR and CDR2 FQNEAQ (reference sequence). The V gene lost 5 bases and the J gene lost 1 base, with 4 bases spanning the gap. CDR3 size: 12 residues. CDR3 bases: TGTGCCAGCAGCCCGGGCACAGATACGCAGTATTTT. The encoded protein is CASSPGTDTQYF.

The J gene is TRBJ1-6, the V gene TRBV6-4, with unresolved D. The germline V gene encodes CDR1 MRHNA and CDR2 SNTAGT. V was clipped by 4 bases and J by 5 bases, with 12 bases between them. The CDR3 has 15 amino acids. This chain's CDR3 is CASSGPGSDNSPLHF. The DNA for the CDR3 is TGTGCCAGCAGTGGCCCGGGGTCGGATAATTCACCCCTCCACTTT.

This chain connects TRBV18 to TRBJ2-3; D possibly corresponds to TRBD2 (5 bases). Trimming pared 0 bases from V and 6 bases from J, leaving 7 bases between. The CDR3 extends over 13 amino acids. Germline-derived CDR1 and CDR2 are KGHSH and LQKENI. The CDR3 sequence: CASSPPSVDTQYF. As DNA, the CDR3 is TGTGCCAGCTCACCACCTAGCGTGGATACGCAGTATTTT.

This sequence joins TRBV5-1 and TRBJ2-1; 7 bases map to TRBD2. The CDR3 totals 17 residues. CDR1 SGHRS and CDR2 YFSETQ come from the germline V gene. V dropped 1 base and J dropped 2; count of bases not matched to a gene: 9. Here the CDR3 DNA reads TGCGCCAGCAGCTTGCATATACCCGGGACTACCTACAATGAGCAGTTCTTC. Translated: CASSLHIPGTTYNEQFF.

About this clone: Other nucleotide sequences in the sample specify the same CDR3. The chain links TRBV6-1 to TRBJ2-2; TRBD1 aligns across 8 bases. Germline V gives CDR1 MNHNS, CDR2 SASEGT. V gave up 2 bases and J gave up 0 bases; unmatched junction bases: 2. CDR3 length: 16 amino acids. CDR3 sequence (DNA): TGTGCCAGCAGTGAATGGGGACAGGCGAACACCGGGGAGCTGTTTTTT. Translated: CASSEWGQANTGELFF.

The rearrangement joins TRBV15 to TRBJ1-1; D remains unclear. The V and J ends lost 3 bases and 2 bases respectively, with 13 bases between them. The germline V gene has CDR1 LNHNV and CDR2 YYDKDF (reference sequence). CDR3 length: 15 residues. The CDR3 DNA is TGTGCCACCAGCAGTCACCGCGAGATAAACACTGAAGCTTTCTTT. Encoded protein: CATSSHREINTEAFF.

V is TRBV29-1 and J is TRBJ2-3; possibly TRBD1 for D (5 bases). Germline CDR1 and CDR2: SQVTM and ANQGSEA. The CDR3 covers 13 residues. Trimming stripped 3 bases from V and 4 bases from J, with 11 bases between. The CDR3 DNA reads TGCAGCGTTGAGCAGGGAAAAGCAGATACGCAGTATTTT. This codes for CSVEQGKADTQYF.

V is TRBV30 and J is TRBJ1-1; possibly TRBD1 for D (5 bases). This CDR3 is built from 14 residues. CDR1 is GTSNPN, CDR2 SVGIG, per germline (reference sequence). V gave up 5 bases and J gave up 4 bases, with 17 bases separating them. The CDR3: CAWRAGGGSTEAFF. Written as DNA, the CDR3 is TGTGCCTGGCGAGCTGGGGGGGGGTCCACTGAAGCTTTCTTT.

This clone was recorded only once. The genes are TRBV5-1 and TRBJ1-1; 11 nucleotides match TRBD1. The CDR3 has 18 residues. Germline V lookup: CDR1 SGHRS, CDR2 YFSETQ. V lost 1 base to trimming and J lost 5 bases; unmatched junction nucleotides: 13. The CDR3 DNA reads as TGCGCCAGCAGCTTGTATTCAGGACAGGGGGCTTTGGTAACTGAAGCTTTCTTT. This codes for CASSLYSGQGALVTEAFF.

The chain carries TRBV23-1 and TRBJ2-7; a weak D match, TRBD1 (6 bases). TRBV23-1 is identified as an open reading frame with a role that is uncertain. Deletions cut 1 base from V and 0 bases from J, with 13 bases between. The CDR3 contains 16 residues. The CDR3 protein is CASSQLKRTVSYEQYV. CDR3 DNA sequence: TGCGCCAGCAGTCAATTGAAGAGGACAGTCTCCTACGAGCAGTACGTC.

This clone was counted a few times. The rearrangement links TRBV29-1 to TRBJ2-6, with 8 positions matching TRBD1. V was pared by 7 bases and J by 0 bases, with 2 bases of the junction left unmatched. CDR3 length: 14 residues. Germline values: CDR1 SQVTM, CDR2 ANQGSEA. The CDR3 reads CSAGGFSGANVLTF. Written as DNA, the CDR3 is TGCAGCGCAGGGGGCTTCTCTGGGGCCAACGTCCTGACTTTC.

This chain uses TRBV7-8 with TRBJ2-7, with TRBD2 identical over 11 bases. Germline V lookup: CDR1 SGHVS, CDR2 FQNEAQ. The CDR3 extends over 18 amino acids. V lost 1 base to trimming and J lost 2 bases; unmatched junction nucleotides: 10. CDR3 nucleotide sequence: TGTGCCAGCAGCTTAGGATCTATAGCGGGAGGGCCCCCCTACGAGCAGTACTTC. Its protein is CASSLGSIAGGPPYEQYF.

This chain connects TRBV11-2 to TRBJ1-2, with TRBD1 as a possible D gene (6 bases). The CDR3 runs to 13 residues. Germline lookup yields CDR1 SGHAT and CDR2 FQNNGV. Trimming stripped 5 bases from V and 4 bases from J, with 11 bases between. CDR3 in DNA: TGTGCCAGCAGCCTACAGGGAACCTATGGCTACACCTTC. This sequence encodes CASSLQGTYGYTF.

The chain has TRBV7-2 and TRBJ2-2; tentatively, D is TRBD1 (8 bases). Trimming took 5 bases from V and 0 from J, leaving 13 bases between them. Germline V lookup: CDR1 SGHTA, CDR2 FQGNSA. The CDR3 covers 16 residues. The CDR3: CASSHRGGTNTGELFF. CDR3 DNA sequence: TGTGCCAGCAGCCACAGGGGGGGTACGAACACCGGGGAGCTGTTTTTT.

This rearrangement joins TRBV7-2 to TRBJ2-2; TRBD2 matches at 15 bases. This CDR3 is 17 amino acids long. Germline lookup yields CDR1 SGHTA and CDR2 FQGNSA. The V and J ends lost 4 bases and 2 bases, in that order; junction bases with no gene match: 2. CDR3 in DNA: TGTGCCAGCAGCTCGGGACTAGCGGGGGGAAACACCGGGGAGCTGTTTTTT. Amino acids: CASSSGLAGGNTGELFF.

The chain joins TRBV11-2 to TRBJ2-2; 8 nucleotides align to TRBD2. In germline, CDR1 is SGHAT, CDR2 FQNNGV. With 2 bases clipped from V and 4 bases from J, the junction kept 6 bases outside the gene matches. The CDR3 runs 16 residues. The CDR3 DNA is TGTGCCAGCAGCTTATTTCCGGGGGGGCGCACCGGGGAGCTGTTTTTT. It is translated as CASSLFPGGRTGELFF.

With respect to this clone: Other nucleotide sequences from this sample produce the same CDR3. The chain has TRBV7-2 and TRBJ2-5, with a weak D call TRBD2 (7 bases). This CDR3 spans 14 amino acids. Per germline, CDR1 SGHTA and CDR2 FQGNSA. Trimming left V 3 bases short and J 2 bases short, with 10 bases between. The CDR3 loop reads CASSFGGPQETQYF. The DNA for the CDR3 is TGTGCCAGCAGCTTCGGGGGGCCGCAAGAGACCCAGTACTTC.

This clone is classed as medium-sized. The CDR3, as DNA: TGTGCCAGCTCAAGACAGGGGTCTAACTATGGCTACACCTTC. Protein: CASSRQGSNYGYTF. The chain employs TRBV18 and TRBJ1-2; 8 bases map to TRBD1. Germline CDR1 KGHSH, CDR2 LQKENI. This CDR3 comprises 14 residues. V dropped 5 bases and J dropped 0; count of bases not matched to a gene: 2. The whole variable domain, filled in from reference TRBV18 and TRBJ1-2, reads NAGVMQNPRHLVRRRGQEARLRCSPMKGHSHVYWYRQLPEEGLKFMVYLQKENIIDESGMPKERFSAEFPKEGPSILRIQQVVRGDSAAYFCASSRQGSNYGYTFGSGTRLTVV.

The chain combines TRBV7-9 with TRBJ2-1, with 7 bases aligning to TRBD2. V shed 3 bases and J 0 bases; nucleotides not matched to a gene: 5. The length of the CDR3 is 16 residues. From germline, CDR1 is SEHNR and CDR2 FQNEAQ (reference sequence). The CDR3 reads CASSFLSGASYNEQFF. DNA of the CDR3: TGTGCCAGCAGCTTTCTGAGCGGGGCCTCCTACAATGAGCAGTTCTTC.

This clone was recorded once. The genes are TRBV30 and TRBJ1-5, with 11 bases fitting TRBD1. The CDR3 sequence is 17 residues long. V was clipped by 2 bases and J by 3 bases; unmatched bases: 9. The germline gives CDR1 GTSNPN, CDR2 SVGIG (reference sequence). The CDR3 region has the DNA TGTGCCTGGAGTTTTAGGACAGGGGGCATAGACAATCAGCCCCAGCATTTT. Translation: CAWSFRTGGIDNQPQHF.

The CDR3 reads CASSPVAGGPIDTQYF. CDR3 DNA sequence: TGTGCCAGCAGCCCCGTGGCGGGGGGGCCTATAGATACGCAGTATTTT. V usage is TRBV7-3 and J usage is TRBJ2-3, with 9 bases matching TRBD2. This CDR3 region has 16 residues. V lost 5 bases and J lost 5; bases outside the gene matches: 11. Germline CDR1 SGHTA, CDR2 FQGTGA.

J is TRBJ2-1 and V is TRBV7-2; TRBD2 matches 10 bases. Germline assignment: CDR1 SGHTA and CDR2 FQGNSA. The CDR3 covers 15 residues. V gave up 4 bases and J gave up 7 bases; unmatched junction bases: 7. The CDR3 coding sequence is TGTGCCAGCAGCTACGGGACTAGCGATTTGAATGAGCAGTTCTTC. This gives the protein CASSYGTSDLNEQFF.

V gene TRBV18 combines with J gene TRBJ1-2; D is perhaps TRBD1 (5 bases). Per germline, CDR1 KGHSH and CDR2 LQKENI. V was shortened by 2 bases and J by 8 bases, with 12 bases between the two germline ends. The CDR3 is made up of 13 amino acids. CDR3 sequence (DNA): TGTGCCAGCTCACCAGGGGCCCCCTACGGCTACACCTTC. Amino acids: CASSPGAPYGYTF.

The chain links TRBV7-9 to TRBJ2-1, with TRBD1 matching 7 bases. The trim removed 2 bases at V and 1 base at J, leaving 2 bases unmatched. Per the germline V gene, CDR1 is SEHNR and CDR2 is FQNEAQ (reference sequence). This CDR3 has 15 residues. DNA for the CDR3: TGTGCCAGCAGCTTAAAGGGGGCGTCCTACAATGAGCAGTTCTTC. Translated, it gives CASSLKGASYNEQFF. Using reference TRBV7-9 and TRBJ2-1 for the parts outside the CDR3, the full variable domain is DTGVSQNPRHKITKRGQNVTFRCDPISEHNRLYWYRQTLGQGPEFLTYFQNEAQLEKSRLLSDRFSAERPKGSFSTLEIQRTEQGDSAMYLCASSLKGASYNEQFFGPGTRLTVL.

This chain uses TRBV2 with TRBJ1-6, with TRBD1 matching over 9 bases. Per the germline V gene, CDR1 is SNHLY and CDR2 is FYNNEI. This CDR3 region has 14 residues. V dropped 3 bases and J dropped 14; count of bases not matched to a gene: 8. The CDR3 DNA sequence: TGTGCCAGCAGTGATTTGCCCGACAGGGGGTCCCTCCACTTT. Protein sequence: CASSDLPDRGSLHF.

The V gene is TRBV29-1, the J gene TRBJ2-5, with D maybe TRBD2 (5 bases). The CDR3 covers 12 residues. Trimming removed 7 bases at V and 5 bases at J, with 14 bases between. The germline V gene has CDR1 SQVTM and CDR2 ANQGSEA. DNA for the CDR3: TGCAGCGCCCGGACTGACGGGGAGACCCAGTACTTC. Encoded protein: CSARTDGETQYF.

The rearrangement joins TRBV29-1 to TRBJ1-2; D not certain. There are 15 residues in the CDR3. The germline gives CDR1 SQVTM, CDR2 ANQGSEA. V was clipped by 4 bases and J by 4 bases, with 19 bases between them. CDR3 amino acids: CSVGARKKDSYGYTF. The CDR3 DNA follows: TGCAGCGTTGGAGCCAGGAAGAAGGATAGCTATGGCTACACCTTC.

This clone has a handful of counts. V usage is TRBV27 and J usage is TRBJ1-2, with 8 bases aligning to TRBD1. Germline V CDR1 and CDR2: MNHEY, SMNVEV (reference sequence). The CDR3 consists of 13 residues. The J segment lost 8 bases and the V segment lost 5 bases, leaving 7 bases of the junction unmatched. DNA for the CDR3: TGTGCCAGCAGTCCTGACAGGGGAGGGGGCTACACCTTC. It translates to CASSPDRGGGYTF.